The rows below give T cell receptor beta chains drawn from one sample of a study of CD8+ T cells in alopecia areata. TCRdb's table, derived via immunoSEQ multiplex PCR, lists solely in-frame clones and lacks some. The profile covers 170,000 or so clones, with under 60% appearing a single time and over 10% taken by the ten largest. Sequenced material: CD8+ T cells sorted from blood, taken at week 24, from a patient treated with tofacitinib. The origin of the receptors is a human donor with alopecia areata. The CDR3 runs from the conserved cysteine through the conserved F or W. Fields, in order: D gene, V gene, J gene, clone size, CDR3 protein, CDR3 DNA. A D gene is named only where the DNA matches it firmly. Not all rows give a size; the values are once, few, many and, for expanded clones, a class.

-,TRBV29-1,TRBJ2-5,few,CSVEAGDVETQYF,TGCAGCGTTGAAGCTGGAGACGTGGAGACCCAGTACTTC
-,TRBV2,TRBJ1-1,-,CATVDRSYTEAFF,TGTGCCACCGTGGATCGGAGCTACACTGAAGCTTTCTTT
TRBD1,TRBV29-1,TRBJ1-2,-,CSVHLRDSNNYGYTF,TGCAGCGTCCACCTCCGGGACAGCAATAACTATGGCTACACCTTC
-,TRBV4-1,TRBJ1-2,once,CASSQGKDGYTF,TGCGCCAGCAGCCAAGGCAAGGATGGCTACACCTTC
TRBD1,TRBV9,TRBJ2-3,-,CASSVGGGPNTDTQYF,TGTGCCAGCAGCGTAGGAGGGGGCCCCAACACAGATACGCAGTATTTT
-,TRBV6-5,TRBJ1-3,-,CASSTTAGAGNTIYF,TGTGCCAGCAGCACGACAGCTGGCGCTGGAAACACCATATATTTT
TRBD1,TRBV29-1,TRBJ2-7,-,CSVGTGREQYF,TGCAGCGTTGGGACAGGGCGAGAGCAGTACTTC
-,TRBV10-3,TRBJ2-2,-,CAGSPGRGTENTGELFF,TGTGCCGGCAGCCCAGGGCGCGGGACAGAAAACACCGGGGAGCTGTTTTTT
-,TRBV4-1,TRBJ2-7,few,CASSQGGASEQYF,TGCGCCAGCAGCCAAGGTGGCGCCTCCGAGCAGTACTTC
-,TRBV29-1,TRBJ2-7,-,CSVESLGSSYEQYF,TGCAGCGTTGAGTCCCTCGGGAGCTCCTACGAGCAGTACTTC
TRBD1,TRBV19,TRBJ1-2,-,CATQGHGYTF,TGTGCCACACAGGGGCATGGCTACACCTTC
-,TRBV5-4,TRBJ2-7,-,CASSPGRGGRYEQYF,TGTGCCAGCAGCCCTGGCAGGGGGGGCCGCTACGAGCAGTACTTC
-,TRBV30,TRBJ2-7,-,CAWSAKELPDYEQYF,TGTGCCTGGAGTGCAAAGGAGCTACCCGACTACGAGCAGTACTTC
TRBD1,TRBV12-5,TRBJ2-2,-,CASGLNTGGTGELFF,TGTGCTAGTGGTTTGAATACAGGGGGAACCGGGGAGCTGTTTTTT
-,TRBV5-6,TRBJ1-5,few,CASSLGYRDEPQHF,TGTGCCAGCAGCTTGGGGTACAGGGATGAGCCCCAGCATTTT
-,TRBV30,TRBJ1-2,-,CACKPNPPGMGYTF,TGTGCCTGCAAACCCAATCCCCCGGGGATGGGCTACACCTTC
-,TRBV9,TRBJ2-5,few,CASSVAGGSMETQYF,TGTGCCAGCAGCGTAGCTGGGGGGAGTATGGAGACCCAGTACTTC
-,TRBV10-3,TRBJ2-1,few,CAISGEVQGGNEQFF,TGTGCCATCAGCGGGGAGGTGCAGGGAGGCAATGAGCAGTTCTTC
-,TRBV27,TRBJ1-5,-,CASSYGPQNQPQHF,TGTGCCAGCAGTTACGGGCCACAAAATCAGCCCCAGCATTTT
TRBD2,TRBV27,TRBJ2-1,-,CASSRGLAGGYNEQFF,TGTGCCAGCAGCCGAGGTCTAGCGGGGGGTTACAATGAGCAGTTCTTC
-,TRBV10-3,TRBJ2-5,-,CAISESVGGYQETQYF,TGTGCCATCAGTGAGTCGGTTGGGGGGTACCAAGAGACCCAGTACTTC
-,TRBV15,TRBJ2-1,few,CATSREGGVEQFF,TGTGCCACCAGCAGAGAGGGCGGGGTTGAGCAGTTCTTC
-,TRBV7-9,TRBJ1-1,few,CASSLEGRTEAFF,TGTGCCAGCAGCTTGGAGGGGCGGACTGAAGCTTTCTTT
-,TRBV12-5,TRBJ2-7,-,CASGLVRDQNEQYF,TGTGCTAGTGGTTTGGTACGGGACCAAAACGAGCAGTACTTC
TRBD2,TRBV4-2,TRBJ2-3,-,CASSQEHSGGASDTQYF,TGTGCCAGCAGCCAAGAGCACAGCGGGGGGGCCTCAGATACGCAGTATTTT
-,TRBV20-1,TRBJ1-1,-,CSAVYTEAFF,TGCAGTGCCGTCTACACTGAAGCTTTCTTT
TRBD1,TRBV11-2,TRBJ2-7,few,CASSLDLRGRFEQYF,TGTGCCAGCAGCTTAGATTTGAGGGGGCGGTTCGAGCAGTACTTC
-,TRBV29-1,TRBJ1-1,-,CSVGGMNTEAFF,TGCAGCGTAGGAGGCATGAACACTGAAGCTTTCTTT
TRBD1,TRBV9,TRBJ1-2,-,CASSVADRDYGYTF,TGTGCCAGCAGCGTAGCGGACAGGGACTATGGCTACACCTTC
-,TRBV6-5,TRBJ1-3,-,CASRASYGDTIYF,TGTGCCAGCAGGGCAAGTTACGGGGACACCATATATTTT
TRBD2,TRBV29-1,TRBJ2-3,-,CSVDEGLAGGSQYF,TGCAGCGTCGACGAGGGACTAGCGGGGGGGTCGCAGTATTTT